The sequence of this TCR beta chain was determined in a study of T-cell reconstitution after alpha-beta-depleted transplantation in children. Unique molecular identifiers were used in preparing the TCRbeta library. TCRdb reanalysed the PCR reads using MiXCR and keeps one entry per CDR3 protein. The sample lists fewer than 350,000 distinct CDR3 sequences, around 10% occurring once. CDR3 length equals 16 residues. The germline V gene encodes CDR1 DFQATT and CDR2 SNEGSKA (reference sequence). V lost 6 bases to trimming and J lost 9 bases; unmatched junction nucleotides: 18. Many counts were recorded for this clonotype.

The TCR was taken from a male patient aged 2 to 10 who had a stem cell transplant for chronic granulomatous disease, so the T cells may come from the graft donor. Source: peripheral blood, taken 180 days after TCRalphabeta/CD19-depleted stem cell transplant. The V gene is TRBV20-1, the J gene TRBJ2-2, with TRBD1 matching over 8 bases. This CDR3 is CSAQHRDRSPLRELFF. CDR3 nucleotide sequence: TGCAGTGCCCAACATAGGGACAGGTCGCCATTGCGGGAGCTGTTTTTT.